The 6 T cell receptor beta chains below were found in one sample sequenced in a study of blood T cell repertoires in COVID-19. Libraries were prepared by immunoSEQ multiplex PCR; TCRdb keeps only in-frame clonotypes and omits some of them. The sample consists of approximately 31,000 clones, around 85% of them appearing once. The sequenced sample was peripheral blood. The receptors derive from a woman of 80 years or more with active or convalescent COVID-19.

The chain combines TRBV5-1 with TRBJ2-7; tentatively, D is TRBD1 (6 bases). V shed 5 bases and J shed 0 bases, with 12 bases lying between them. Germline V CDR1 and CDR2: SGHRS, YFSETQ. This CDR3 contains 14 residues. Here the CDR3 DNA reads TGCGCCAGCAGTAAGGACAGCGGCTCCTACGAGCAGTACTTC. Amino acid sequence: CASSKDSGSYEQYF. Supplemented by reference TRBV5-1 and TRBJ2-7, the full variable domain reads KAGVTQTPRYLIKTRGQQVTLSCSPISGHRSVSWYQQTPGQGLQFLFEYFSETQRNKGNFPGRFSGRQFSNSRSEMNVSTLELGDSALYLCASSKDSGSYEQYFGPGTRLTVT.

The chain is built from TRBV5-1 and TRBJ2-5; 7 bases line up with TRBD1. This CDR3 is 16 amino acids long. The V segment lost 4 bases and the J segment 5 bases; nucleotides outside the gene matches: 14. Looked up from germline, CDR1 is SGHRS and CDR2 is YFSETQ. As DNA, the CDR3 is TGCGCCAGCAGCCTCCAAGGGGGCTACTCGGAGGAGACCCAGTACTTC. Residues: CASSLQGGYSEETQYF.

This chain uses TRBV5-6 with TRBJ1-6; 8 bases fit TRBD1. With 4 bases clipped from V and 6 bases from J, the junction kept 12 bases outside the gene matches. The CDR3 runs to 17 residues. In germline, CDR1 is SGHDT, CDR2 YYEEEE. The CDR3 sequence: CASSKGRGLVGNSPLHF. The CDR3 nucleotides read TGTGCCAGCAGCAAAGGCAGGGGGCTGGTCGGTAATTCACCCCTCCACTTT.

This chain uses TRBV19 with TRBJ1-5; 8 bases map to TRBD1. The germline V gene has CDR1 LNHDA and CDR2 SQIVND (reference sequence). V was clipped by 1 base and J by 9 bases; unmatched bases: 8. The CDR3 extends over 15 amino acids. The CDR3 here is CASSIGQGRIRPQHF. The CDR3 nucleotides are TGTGCCAGTAGTATAGGACAGGGGAGAATAAGGCCCCAGCATTTT.

The V gene is TRBV7-2, the J gene TRBJ1-3; TRBD1 matches 7 bases. The germline CDR1 and CDR2 sequences are SGHTA and FQGNSA. V dropped 8 bases and J dropped 0; count of bases not matched to a gene: 7. The CDR3 spans 15 residues. CDR3 sequence (DNA): TGTGCCAGCGCCACAGGGGTCCACTCTGGAAACACCATATATTTT. It is translated as CASATGVHSGNTIYF.

This chain uses TRBV7-9 with TRBJ2-5; a weak D match, TRBD2 (5 bases). This CDR3 has 15 amino acids. Trimming removed 3 bases from V and 3 bases from J, with 14 bases in between. CDR1 SEHNR and CDR2 FQNEAQ come from the germline V gene (reference sequence). CDR3 coding DNA: TGTGCCAGCAGCTTGCTTATAGGGCGGGAAGAGACCCAGTACTTC. Translated: CASSLLIGREETQYF.